Listed here are 13 T cell receptor beta chains from one sample, sequenced in a study of control samples from healthy donors and cancer patients. The data were produced by immunoSEQ multiplex PCR, yet TCRdb's version contains in-frame clones alone and is incomplete. Among about 21,000 clones listed, around 80% were seen once. What was sequenced was PBMCs. These receptor sequences come from a man in his 60s with colorectal cancer.

The rearrangement joins TRBV30 to TRBJ1-4; D unclear. Trimming left V 5 bases short and J 1 base short, with 5 bases between. Looked up from germline, CDR1 is GTSNPN and CDR2 is SVGIG (reference sequence). CDR3 length: 12 residues. Here the CDR3 DNA reads TGTGCCTGGGAAGAAACTAATGAAAAACTGTTTTTT. This encodes CAWEETNEKLFF.

The chain uses TRBV2 and TRBJ1-2; D might be TRBD1 (6 bases). V shed 9 bases and J shed 0 bases, with 17 bases lying between them. The CDR3 runs 15 residues. Germline-derived CDR1 and CDR2 are SNHLY and FYNNEI. CDR3 region: CASIRGGTTNYGYTF. Written as DNA, the CDR3 is TGTGCCAGTATCAGGGGAGGGACCACTAACTATGGCTACACCTTC.

This clone was detected only a few times. V and J are TRBV19 and TRBJ1-4; 7 positions match TRBD1. The V gene end was trimmed by 4 bases and the J gene end by 0 bases; junction bases not matched to a gene: 5. The CDR3 loop spans 16 amino acids. The germline gives CDR1 LNHDA, CDR2 SQIVND (reference sequence). The CDR3 protein is CASSRGQSATNEKLFF. For the CDR3, the DNA is TGTGCCAGTAGTAGGGGACAGTCCGCAACTAATGAAAAACTGTTTTTT.

The chain has TRBV29-1 and TRBJ1-2; D is unclear. The CDR3 has 13 residues. From germline, CDR1 is SQVTM and CDR2 ANQGSEA. Trimming pared 2 bases from V and 7 bases from J, leaving 14 bases between. The CDR3 sequence: CSVENPGPSGYTF. The CDR3 DNA is TGCAGCGTTGAAAATCCCGGGCCGAGTGGCTACACCTTC.

This sequence joins TRBV29-1 and TRBJ2-7, with 7 bases matching TRBD1. CDR1 is SQVTM and CDR2 is ANQGSEA in the germline V gene. J was trimmed by 0 bases and V by 5 bases; bases with no gene match: 10. The CDR3 has 15 amino acids. The CDR3 nucleotides read TGCAGCGTTTTTCCCGACAGGGAAAGCTCCTACGAGCAGTACGTC. Translating gives CSVFPDRESSYEQYV.

This clone was picked up one time. The rearrangement uses TRBV5-1 and TRBJ1-1, with TRBD1 matching over 8 bases. V lost 2 bases to trimming and J lost 1 base; unmatched junction nucleotides: 1. The CDR3 contains 14 residues. Germline loops: CDR1 SGHRS, CDR2 YFSETQ. CDR3 sequence: CASSLQGGNTEAFF. For the CDR3, the DNA is TGCGCCAGCAGCTTACAGGGGGGGAACACTGAAGCTTTCTTT.

Here the CDR3 DNA reads TGTGCCAGCACCCGTTGGGGGACGGCTGAAGCTTTCTTT. Translated, it gives CASTRWGTAEAFF. The rearrangement joins TRBV6-5 to TRBJ1-1; possibly TRBD1 for D (5 bases). The V end lost 7 bases, the J end lost 6 bases, and 15 bases lay between the germline ends. The CDR3 has 13 residues. Germline loops: CDR1 MNHEY, CDR2 SVGAGI.

The sample holds a few counts of this clone. The V gene is TRBV14, the J gene TRBJ1-1; D ambiguous. V lost 1 base and J 4 bases, leaving 16 bases between the germline ends. The CDR3 is made up of 16 amino acids. Germline V CDR1 and CDR2: SGHDN, FVKESK. CDR3 region: CASSQGGYLRGTEAFF. CDR3 nucleotides: TGTGCCAGCAGCCAAGGAGGATACCTCCGGGGCACTGAAGCTTTCTTT.

CDR3 region: CASSITGGTYGYTF. CDR3 nucleotide sequence: TGTGCCAGTAGTATAACAGGGGGCACCTATGGCTACACCTTC. J is TRBJ1-2 and V is TRBV19; 9 positions agree with TRBD1. V was clipped by 2 bases and J by 4 bases; unmatched bases: 2. The CDR3 has 14 residues. Per the germline V gene, CDR1 is LNHDA and CDR2 is SQIVND (reference sequence). The full variable domain, its missing parts supplied by reference TRBV19 and TRBJ1-2, is DGGITQSPKYLFRKEGQNVTLSCEQNLNHDAMYWYRQDPGQGLRLIYYSQIVNDFQKGDIAEGYSVSREKKESFPLTVTSAQKNPTAFYLCASSITGGTYGYTFGSGTRLTVV.

V and J are TRBV19 and TRBJ1-2, with TRBD1 as a possible D gene (5 bases). The CDR3 consists of 13 residues. V was clipped by 1 base and J by 8 bases, with 11 bases between them. CDR1 and CDR2 from the germline V gene are LNHDA and SQIVND (reference sequence). The CDR3 sequence is CASSIVGNRGYTF. In DNA, the CDR3 is TGTGCCAGTAGTATAGTTGGCAACAGGGGCTACACCTTC.

V gene TRBV6-5 combines with J gene TRBJ1-1, with 7 bases identical to TRBD1. The trim removed 2 bases at V and 3 bases at J, leaving 3 bases unmatched. This CDR3 has 14 residues. Germline V gene sequence: CDR1 MNHEY, CDR2 SVGAGI. CDR3: CASSYRDSDTEAFF. DNA for the CDR3: TGTGCCAGCAGTTACCGGGACAGTGACACTGAAGCTTTCTTT.

The chain joins TRBV2 to TRBJ1-1; D is possibly TRBD1 (6 bases). Trimming pared 6 bases from V and 1 base from J, leaving 12 bases between. CDR1 SNHLY and CDR2 FYNNEI come from the germline V gene. This CDR3 spans 14 amino acids. CDR3 coding DNA: TGTGCCAGCAGCCCAAAGGACAGGAACACTGAAGCTTTCTTT. Translation gives CASSPKDRNTEAFF.

The rearrangement joins TRBV27 to TRBJ1-6, with no clear D. This CDR3 region has 13 residues. Germline V gene sequence: CDR1 MNHEY, CDR2 SMNVEV (reference sequence). The CDR3 region is CASSGSYNSPLHF. CDR3 sequence (DNA): TGTGCTTCGTCGGGCAGTTATAATTCACCCCTCCACTTT.